Included here is one T cell receptor (beta chain) sequence, with context. Sequencing used immunoSEQ multiplex PCR; TCRdb keeps in-frame clones, though not all of them. Here the sample spans 65,000 to 70,000 clones, approximately 86% being singletons. The data stem from a study of blood T cell repertoires in COVID-19. Study details: COVID-19 samples collected from the United States, Italy and Spain covered acute and convalescent phases. The cDNA or gDNA used as material had been derived from T cells, B-cell-depleted T cells, or PBMCs.

What was sequenced was peripheral blood. This TCR came from a man older than 75 with active COVID-19.

The CDR3 sequence is CASSFKRVNTEAFF. In DNA, the CDR3 is TGTGCCAGCAGCTTTAAACGGGTGAACACTGAAGCTTTCTTT. V and J are TRBV7-2 and TRBJ1-1; D gene uncertain. Trimming removed 3 bases at V and 0 bases at J, with 8 bases between. The CDR3 loop spans 14 amino acids. Per the germline V gene, CDR1 is SGHTA and CDR2 is FQGNSA.